A single T cell receptor (beta chain) is shown here with its context. Primers included in the PCR were 60 Vbeta and 13 Jbeta primers. Clones were read by immunoSEQ multiplex PCR, and TCRdb kept only the in-frame ones, dropping some. The data hold about 280,000 clones, with around 90% observed a single time. The data originate from a study of cytomegalovirus exposure and HLA in healthy donors. The germline V gene encodes CDR1 SGHVS and CDR2 FQNEAQ. The CDR3 extends over 16 amino acids. With 5 bases clipped from V and 4 bases from J, the junction kept 6 bases outside the gene matches. The sequenced sample consisted of PBMCs. The rearrangement joins TRBV7-8 to TRBJ2-2, with TRBD1 matching 11 bases. The receptor's source is a woman aged 18-35 years in good health and CMV-seronegative. The CDR3 region has the DNA TGTGCCAGCAGCCGATTTGGGACAGGGGGCACCGGGGAGCTGTTTTTT. It translates to CASSRFGTGGTGELFF. The variable domain in full, completed from reference TRBV7-8 and TRBJ2-2, reads GAGVSQSPRYKVAKRGQDVALRCDPISGHVSLFWYQQALGQGPEFLTYFQNEAQLDKSGLPSDRFFAERPEGSVSTLKIQRTQQEDSAVYLCASSRFGTGGTGELFFGEGSRLTVL.